This T cell receptor beta chain comes out of a study of memory CD4+ T cells and cytomegalovirus serostatus. Study details: This sample comes from healthy Belgian adults, eight or nine CMV seropositive, 24 seronegative.

The CDR3 contains 18 residues. Germline trimming cut 5 bases from V and 0 bases from J; bases unmatched to any gene: 7. Germline CDR1 and CDR2: SGHTA and FQGTGA. In the source study's methods: After removing out-of-frame reads, around 2 million distinct TCRbeta sequences remained. Measured with immunoSEQ multiplex PCR; TCRdb has only the in-frame clones, and not every one. V, J and clone size are those of that table, while D and trimming were read from the DNA. This table has some 40,000 clones, around 80% appearing once. Single viable CD3+CD4+CD8-CD45RO+ cells were sorted as the memory CD4+ T cells. The V call is TRBV7-3, the J call TRBJ2-3; 14 bases agree with TRBD2. The origin of this receptor is an adult in good health and CMV-seropositive. Sequenced input: memory CD4+ T cells from blood. For the CDR3, the DNA is TGTGCCAGCAGCCGGGGGACTAGCGGGGGTCTTAGCACAGATACGCAGTATTTT. Its translation is CASSRGTSGGLSTDTQYF.